The T cell receptor (beta chain) under discussion was sequenced for a study of T-cell reconstitution after alpha-beta-depleted transplantation in children. The TCRbeta library was prepared with unique molecular identifiers. TCRdb reanalysed the PCR reads using MiXCR and keeps one entry per CDR3 protein. The data show 350,000 to 450,000 distinct CDR3 sequences, about a fifth seen once. This clonotype was found a few times. This receptor was taken from a human donor who donated a stem cell graft to a child with acute myeloid leukemia. This specimen was PBMCs from the stem cell graft donor, taken from the stem cell graft.

The CDR3 spells CSVVWDQETQYF. The DNA for the CDR3 is TGCAGCGTTGTCTGGGATCAAGAGACCCAGTACTTC. This chain joins TRBV29-1 and TRBJ2-5; no clear D gene. CDR1 SQVTM and CDR2 ANQGSEA come from the germline V gene. V dropped 4 bases and J dropped 2 bases, with 8 bases sitting between them. The CDR3 covers 12 residues.